The clone carrying this TCR beta chain has ten or more counts. Its antigen is currently unknown. The data were obtained in a study of T cells in Graves' hyperthyroidism and ophthalmopathy. Study outcomes and limitations: Separation of ophthalmopathy from stable hyperthyroidism was achieved by a 13 V-J model.

The source material, RNA transcripts, was used to amplify TCR beta CDR3 regions. The TCR CDR3 first-round RT-PCR relied on the HTBI primer set. In TCRdb, the multiplex PCR reads were re-called with MiXCR into one record per CDR3 protein. Of 650,000 to 750,000 distinct CDR3 sequences in the sample, 11% to 15% were seen once. The study excluded patients with uncontrolled infection, other autoimmune disease, pregnancy or lactation. Sample: blood. The source is a woman aged 18-29 years with Graves' hyperthyroidism.

The CDR3 nucleotides read TGTGCCAGCAGCCCCGCTAGGGTTCGTTTAGATACGCAGTATTTT. It specifies CASSPARVRLDTQYF. The V call is TRBV12-3 or TRBV12-4, the J call TRBJ2-3; no firm D call. V gave up 6 bases and J gave up 5 bases, with 18 bases separating them. The CDR3 contains 15 residues.